The 17 T cell receptor beta chains given below trace back to one sample, sequenced in a study of T cell responses to AZD1222 COVID-19 vaccine. Only in-frame clones appear in the TCRdb table, and some are missing; sequencing was by immunoSEQ multiplex PCR. The sample shows over 100,000 clones, roughly nine tenths of them seen only once. The sequenced sample was peripheral blood, obtained on day 0 of AZD1222 vaccination. These receptors all stem from an adult in good health.

The chain has TRBV19 and TRBJ1-1; D might be TRBD1 (5 bases). The germline V gene has CDR1 LNHDA and CDR2 SQIVND (reference sequence). This CDR3 region has 13 residues. Trimming stripped 5 bases from V and 2 bases from J, with 9 bases between. The CDR3 region is CASSEQVNTEAFF. The CDR3 DNA is TGTGCCAGTAGTGAACAGGTTAACACTGAAGCTTTCTTT.

This chain connects TRBV28 to TRBJ2-7, with TRBD1 matching over 7 bases. V lost 7 bases and J lost 3; bases outside the gene matches: 12. The CDR3 consists of 15 residues. In germline, CDR1 is MDHEN, CDR2 SYDVKM. In DNA, the CDR3 is TGTGCCAGCACCCCTAACAGGGGAATTAGCTACGAGCAGTACTTC. Translating it yields CASTPNRGISYEQYF. The whole variable domain, remainder taken from reference TRBV28 and TRBJ2-7, is DVKVTQSSRYLVKRTGEKVFLECVQDMDHENMFWYRQDPGLGLRLIYFSYDVKMKEKGDIPEGYSVSREKKERFSLILESASTNQTSMYLCASTPNRGISYEQYFGPGTRLTVT.

The rearrangement uses TRBV4-2 and TRBJ2-2; perhaps TRBD2 as D (7 bases). Trimming took off 5 bases at V and 5 bases at J, with 21 bases between the two ends. The CDR3 totals 17 residues. Per the germline V gene, CDR1 is LGHNA and CDR2 is YNFKEQ. For the CDR3, the DNA is TGTGCCAGCAGCATTGAGGGGGGGCCTAGGGCGACCGGGGAGCTGTTTTTT. Translation gives CASSIEGGPRATGELFF.

This clone was detected once. The chain joins TRBV7-9 to TRBJ2-3; perhaps D is TRBD1 or TRBD2 (5 bases each). The germline V gene has CDR1 SEHNR and CDR2 FQNEAQ (reference sequence). The CDR3 covers 14 residues. Trimming pared 6 bases from V and 4 bases from J, leaving 14 bases between. CDR3 residues: CASRPREPADTQYF. CDR3 DNA sequence: TGTGCCAGCAGACCCAGGGAGCCCGCAGATACGCAGTATTTT.

This chain connects TRBV7-3 to TRBJ2-7; 11 nucleotides align to TRBD1. Germline CDR1 and CDR2: SGHTA and FQGTGA. The length of the CDR3 is 16 residues. V lost 5 bases and J lost 0; bases outside the gene matches: 6. CDR3 loop: CASSLAGTGGSYEQYF. DNA for the CDR3: TGTGCCAGCAGCCTAGCCGGGACAGGGGGCTCCTACGAGCAGTACTTC. Complete variable domain (other parts from reference TRBV7-3 and TRBJ2-7): GAGVSQTPSNKVTEKGKYVELRCDPISGHTALYWYRQSLGQGPEFLIYFQGTGAADDSGLPNDRFFAVRPEGSVSTLKIQRTERGDSAVYLCASSLAGTGGSYEQYFGPGTRLTVT.

This chain uses TRBV10-1 with TRBJ2-2; D gene ambiguous. Germline assignment: CDR1 WNHNN and CDR2 SYGVQD (reference sequence). V was shortened by 4 bases and J by 0 bases, with 12 bases between the two germline ends. This CDR3 comprises 16 residues. CDR3 DNA: TGCGCCAGCAGTGGTGGTTATCCAACGAACACCGGGGAGCTGTTTTTT. Translating gives CASSGGYPTNTGELFF.

The chain recombines TRBV6-2 or TRBV6-3 with TRBJ1-1; no clear D. The CDR3 spans 14 residues. CDR1 and CDR2 from the germline V gene are MNHEY and SVGEGT. V gave up 4 bases and J gave up 1 base, with 10 bases separating them. The DNA of the CDR3 is TGTGCCAGCAGTTTTTTTACGGCGAACACTGAAGCTTTCTTT. This codes for CASSFFTANTEAFF.

The chain links TRBV18 to TRBJ2-7; tentatively, D is TRBD1 (5 bases). V gave up 4 bases and J gave up 5 bases, with 18 bases separating them. Germline CDR1 and CDR2: KGHSH and LQKENI. The length of the CDR3 is 15 residues. This CDR3 reads CASSLEQGSLNEQYF. The CDR3 DNA reads as TGTGCCAGCTCACTTGAGCAGGGAAGCCTCAACGAGCAGTACTTC. Full variable domain (missing parts from reference TRBV18 and TRBJ2-7): NAGVMQNPRHLVRRRGQEARLRCSPMKGHSHVYWYRQLPEEGLKFMVYLQKENIIDESGMPKERFSAEFPKEGPSILRIQQVVRGDSAAYFCASSLEQGSLNEQYFGPGTRLTVT.

The genes are TRBV10-2 and TRBJ2-1, with TRBD2 as a possible D gene (6 bases). Germline lookup yields CDR1 WSHSY and CDR2 SAAADI. The CDR3 is 13 residues long. Trimming left V 7 bases short and J 8 bases short, with 15 bases between. The CDR3 loop is CASKGGVGDEQFF. The CDR3 DNA reads TGCGCCAGCAAAGGAGGGGTAGGCGATGAGCAGTTCTTC.

Notes on this clone: The junction differs from germline at one of its ends, possibly a read error. The chain uses TRBV7-7 and TRBJ2-5, with D maybe TRBD2 (6 bases). CDR1 and CDR2 from the germline V gene are SSHAT and FNYEAQ (reference sequence). The CDR3 is 14 amino acids. CDR3: CASSSAGRGETQYF. CDR3 bases: TGTGCTAGCAGCTCTGCGGGGCGGGGTGAGACCCAGTACTTC.

This chain uses TRBV5-5 with TRBJ1-5; no clear D. The CDR3 extends over 13 amino acids. Per germline, CDR1 SGHKS and CDR2 YYEKEE (reference sequence). Trimming removed 1 base from V and 6 bases from J, with 8 bases in between. The CDR3 DNA reads TGTGCCAGCAGCTTGATCGACGGTCAGCCCCAGCATTTT. Translated, it gives CASSLIDGQPQHF.

The chain employs TRBV27 and TRBJ1-5; no clear D. CDR3 length: 13 residues. Looked up from germline, CDR1 is MNHEY and CDR2 is SMNVEV (reference sequence). V was shortened by 6 bases and J by 2 bases, with 8 bases between the two germline ends. CDR3 DNA sequence: TGTGCCAGCAGCCAGGTTGGCAATCAGCCCCAGCATTTT. Protein sequence: CASSQVGNQPQHF.

The V gene is TRBV11-2, the J gene TRBJ1-4; D possibly corresponds to TRBD1 (6 bases). V dropped 5 bases and J dropped 3 bases, with 13 bases sitting between them. The CDR3 loop spans 15 amino acids. Germline assignment: CDR1 SGHAT and CDR2 FQNNGV. The CDR3 region has the DNA TGTGCCAGCAGCCCACCAGGGGCAGCTAATGAAAAACTGTTTTTT. This codes for CASSPPGAANEKLFF.

This clone was seen just once. The chain joins TRBV19 to TRBJ1-1, with 7 bases fitting TRBD1. V lost 0 bases, J lost 10 bases, and 5 bases stayed unmatched. Germline CDR1 LNHDA, CDR2 SQIVND (reference sequence). The CDR3 is 13 amino acids. The CDR3 here is CASSIDTGVAAFF. For the CDR3, the DNA is TGTGCCAGTAGTATAGATACAGGGGTAGCAGCTTTCTTT. The whole variable domain, remainder taken from reference TRBV19 and TRBJ1-1, is DGGITQSPKYLFRKEGQNVTLSCEQNLNHDAMYWYRQDPGQGLRLIYYSQIVNDFQKGDIAEGYSVSREKKESFPLTVTSAQKNPTAFYLCASSIDTGVAAFFGQGTRLTVV.

The chain recombines TRBV7-3 with TRBJ2-1; 10 bases agree with TRBD2. Looked up from germline, CDR1 is SGHTA and CDR2 is FQGTGA. The trim removed 7 bases at V and 5 bases at J, leaving 11 bases unmatched. This CDR3 comprises 16 residues. In nucleotides, the CDR3 is TGTGCCAGCAACAATCTCATAGCGGGGGGAGACAATGAGCAGTTCTTC. Encoded protein: CASNNLIAGGDNEQFF. Complete variable domain (other parts from reference TRBV7-3 and TRBJ2-1): GAGVSQTPSNKVTEKGKYVELRCDPISGHTALYWYRQSLGQGPEFLIYFQGTGAADDSGLPNDRFFAVRPEGSVSTLKIQRTERGDSAVYLCASNNLIAGGDNEQFFGPGTRLTVL.

The chain employs TRBV3-1 (or the pseudogene TRBV3-2) and TRBJ2-2; TRBD1 matches 9 bases. Germline V CDR1 and CDR2: LGHDT, YNNKEL (reference sequence). J was trimmed by 6 bases and V by 6 bases; bases with no gene match: 8. The CDR3 covers 15 residues. The CDR3 region has the DNA TGTGCCAGCAGTTTCACAGGGGGCGACGCCGGGGAGCTGTTTTTT. Its translation is CASSFTGGDAGELFF.

This sequence joins TRBV25-1 and TRBJ2-1, with 9 positions matching TRBD2. The CDR3 covers 15 residues. Trimming removed 4 bases from V and 5 bases from J; junction bases left unmatched: 6. CDR1 and CDR2 (germline): MGHDK, SYGVNS. CDR3 DNA sequence: TGTGCCAGCAGTGGGGTAGCGGGAGCCCACAATGAGCAGTTCTTC. Translating gives CASSGVAGAHNEQFF.